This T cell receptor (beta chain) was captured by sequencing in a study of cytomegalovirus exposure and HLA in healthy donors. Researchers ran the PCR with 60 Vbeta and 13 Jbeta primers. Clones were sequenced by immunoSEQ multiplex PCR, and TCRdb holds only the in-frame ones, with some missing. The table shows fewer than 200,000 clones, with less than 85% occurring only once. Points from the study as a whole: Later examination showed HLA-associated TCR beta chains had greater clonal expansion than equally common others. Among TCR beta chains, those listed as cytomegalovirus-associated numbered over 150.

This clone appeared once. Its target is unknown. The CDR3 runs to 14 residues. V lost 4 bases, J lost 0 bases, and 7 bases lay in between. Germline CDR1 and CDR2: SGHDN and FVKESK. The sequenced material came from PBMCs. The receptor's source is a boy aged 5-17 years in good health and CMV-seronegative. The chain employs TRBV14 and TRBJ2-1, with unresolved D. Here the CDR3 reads CASSLQSSYNEQFF. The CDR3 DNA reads TGTGCCAGCAGCCTACAGAGCTCCTACAATGAGCAGTTCTTC.